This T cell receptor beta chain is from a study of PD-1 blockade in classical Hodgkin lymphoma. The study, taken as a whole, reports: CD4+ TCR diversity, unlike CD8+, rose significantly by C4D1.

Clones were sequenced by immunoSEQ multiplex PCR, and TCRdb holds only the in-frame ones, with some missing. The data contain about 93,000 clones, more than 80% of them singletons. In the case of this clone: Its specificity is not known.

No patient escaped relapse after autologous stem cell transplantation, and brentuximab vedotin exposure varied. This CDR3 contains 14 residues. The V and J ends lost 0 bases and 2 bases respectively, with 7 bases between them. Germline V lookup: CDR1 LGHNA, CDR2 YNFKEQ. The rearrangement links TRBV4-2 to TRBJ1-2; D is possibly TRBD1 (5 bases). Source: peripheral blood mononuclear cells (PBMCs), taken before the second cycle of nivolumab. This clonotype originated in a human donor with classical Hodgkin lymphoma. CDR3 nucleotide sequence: TGTGCCAGCAGCCAAGATCGGGGCAACTATGGCTACACCTTC. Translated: CASSQDRGNYGYTF.